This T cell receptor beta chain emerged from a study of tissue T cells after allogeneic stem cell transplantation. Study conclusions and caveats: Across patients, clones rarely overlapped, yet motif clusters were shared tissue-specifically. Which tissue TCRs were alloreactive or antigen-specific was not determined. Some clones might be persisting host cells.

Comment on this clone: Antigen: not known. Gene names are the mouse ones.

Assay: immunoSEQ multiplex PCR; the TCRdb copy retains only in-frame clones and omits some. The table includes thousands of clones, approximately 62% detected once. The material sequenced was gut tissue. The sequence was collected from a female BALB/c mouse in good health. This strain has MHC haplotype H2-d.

CDR3 residues: CASGGSGGNTEVFF. The part of the CDR3 DNA that was read is TGTGCCAGCGGTGGCTCAGGGGGAAACACAGAAGTCTTC. The chain is built from TRBV13-2 and TRBJ1-1; 7 nucleotides agree with TRBD1. Read data end 1 residue before the CDR3 end; the end is taken from the germline J gene. V was clipped by 3 bases and J by 1 base; unmatched bases: 3. The CDR3 sequence is 14 residues long. Germline CDR1 and CDR2: NNHNN and SYGAGS (reference sequence).